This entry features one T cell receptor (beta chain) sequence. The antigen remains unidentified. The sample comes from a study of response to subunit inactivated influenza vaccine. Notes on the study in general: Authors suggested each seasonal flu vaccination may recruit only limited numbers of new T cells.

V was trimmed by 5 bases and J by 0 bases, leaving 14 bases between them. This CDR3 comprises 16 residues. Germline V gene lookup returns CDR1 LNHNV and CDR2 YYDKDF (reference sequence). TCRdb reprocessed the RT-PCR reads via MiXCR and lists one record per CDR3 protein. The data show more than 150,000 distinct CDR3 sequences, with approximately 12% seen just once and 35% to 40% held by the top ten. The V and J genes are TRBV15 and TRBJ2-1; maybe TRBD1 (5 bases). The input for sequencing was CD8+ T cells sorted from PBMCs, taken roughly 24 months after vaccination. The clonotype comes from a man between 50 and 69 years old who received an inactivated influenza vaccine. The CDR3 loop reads CATSPTVTGSYNEQFF. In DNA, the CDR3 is TGTGCCACCAGCCCTACGGTCACAGGCTCCTACAATGAGCAGTTCTTC.